This T cell receptor beta chain was retrieved from a study of blood T cell repertoires in COVID-19 (dated by TCRdb to 2020 to 2022). The study in broad terms: Samples covering the acute and convalescent phases of COVID-19 were provided by collaborators in the United States, Italy and Spain. Sample metadata almost always included a de-identified subject ID, COVID-19 status, age in years and sex. The prospective study material was composed of cDNA or gDNA derived from T cells, B-cell-depleted T cells, or PBMCs. Subjects who had been exposed to COVID-19, were actively infected with it, or had recovered from it provided the deeply sampled blood TCRbeta repertoires that made up the dataset. The samples were drawn from the first 160 participants of the ongoing ImmuneRACE study and from 950 to 1,500 subjects provided by 6 global collaborators. The repertoires were made available in a free public database intended to serve as a resource for research on the immune response to SARS-CoV-2. HLA class I and class II types, where available, came from metadata supplied by the sample provider rather than from assay-based typing.

Cut back by 2 bases and 3 bases, the V and J ends lie 8 bases apart. The germline V gene (reference sequence) sets CDR1 to MNHNY and CDR2 to SVGAGI. The CDR3, from cysteine to phenylalanine, totals 13 residues. Only the CDR3 DNA is retained, 39 bases long and in frame from the first base. The collaborating institutions used their own protocols to collect whole blood in K2EDTA tubes. Collaborator samples were shipped for TCRbeta analysis as frozen whole blood, isolated PBMCs, or DNA extracted from either sample type. What the research found in general, with its limitations: The quantity of clinical and demographic metadata differed by source and by participant and was supplied without curation.

In the case of this clone: The specificity of this receptor is unknown. No quality values exist for individual bases; no much larger clone is one base distant.

TCRbeta CDR3 regions were amplified from genomic DNA using the immunoSEQ Assay, a bias-controlled multiplex PCR. The original pipeline was this. Nucleated cell counts per sample were estimated from amplification of reference gene primers within the assay. Sequence reads were collapsed and filtered to measure the absolute abundance of every unique TCRbeta CDR3 rearrangement. Productive Simpson clonality was computed per sample as the square root of Simpson's diversity index over productive rearrangements. In its TCRdb copy, this immuneACCESS table keeps in-frame sequences only and misses some clones. Where compared with another copy, unresolved V genes explain less than half of these, and the others have no known cause. That table furnishes V, J and clone size, whereas the DNA furnished D and trimming. The sample table holds about 240,000 clones, of which 70% to 85% were seen once. The ten largest clonotypes hold approximately 10% of the sample.

The source of this sequence is a woman aged 80 or older with acute or convalescent COVID-19. The chain couples TRBV6-6 to TRBJ2-7; 5 matching bases give a weak D call of TRBD1. Sequenced: peripheral blood. The DNA reads TGTGCCAGCAGTTACATAGGGGACTACGAGCAGTACTTC. This encodes CASSYIGDYEQYF.